These 28 T cell receptor beta chains originate from one sample sequenced in a study of blood T cells in healthy people across ages. Combining a sample-barcoded 5' primer with a J-beta primer mix, a second PCR ran for about 7 to 11 cycles. Each CDR3 protein gets one entry after TCRdb re-called the 5' RACE reads with MiXCR. The sample has about 400,000 distinct CDR3 sequences; more than 45% are singletons. The material sequenced was blood. The origin of the receptors is a man between 60 and 75 years old in good health.

The genes are TRBV29-1 and TRBJ2-7; D not certain. V was pared by 7 bases and J by 4 bases, with 17 bases between. Germline CDR1 is SQVTM and CDR2 is ANQGSEA. The CDR3 extends over 13 amino acids. CDR3 coding DNA: TGCAGCGGCAAGCCCCAGGTGCAATACGAGCAGTACTTC. Amino acid sequence: CSGKPQVQYEQYF.

This clonotype was recorded many times. The chain uses TRBV20-1 and TRBJ2-7; 13 positions agree with TRBD2. The CDR3 sequence is 17 residues long. Germline values: CDR1 DFQATT, CDR2 SNEGSKA (reference sequence). V dropped 6 bases and J dropped 3; count of bases not matched to a gene: 14. The CDR3 DNA sequence: TGCAGTGCGTGGGGACTAGCGGGAACAGGTCTCTACTACGAGCAGTACTTC. Translating it yields CSAWGLAGTGLYYEQYF.

The chain is built from TRBV6-6 and TRBJ2-1, with D possibly called TRBD1 or TRBD2 (5 bases each). Germline assignment: CDR1 MNHNY and CDR2 SVGAGI (reference sequence). The CDR3 loop spans 18 amino acids. V gave up 2 bases and J gave up 9 bases, with 26 bases separating them. The CDR3, as DNA: TGTGCCAGCAGTTACCAATCGGGACCGCTGAGGACATCTAGTGAGCAGTTCTTC. Its translation is CASSYQSGPLRTSSEQFF.

In DNA, the CDR3 is TGTGCCAGCAGTTTCAGGACGAGCGGGAGAGAGACCCAGTACTTC. Its translation is CASSFRTSGRETQYF. The rearrangement uses TRBV28 and TRBJ2-4; 8 bases align to TRBD2. The J call may not be correct, given that the DNA end is closer to TRBJ2-5. The CDR3 length is 15 residues. CDR1 is MDHEN and CDR2 is SYDVKM in the germline V gene.

The CDR3 is CASSSDSGGGEQYF. The DNA of the CDR3 is TGCGCCAGCAGCTCGGATAGCGGGGGGGGCGAGCAGTACTTC. The chain has TRBV5-1 and TRBJ2-7, with 11 positions matching TRBD2. Germline V gives CDR1 SGHRS, CDR2 YFSETQ. The CDR3 loop spans 14 amino acids. Trimming cost V 3 bases and J 6 bases; bases outside gene matches: 5.

This clonotype was seen many times. Just one base apart from a much larger clone, this may be a read error. V usage is TRBV29-1 and J usage is TRBJ2-5; 10 bases map to TRBD2. Germline CDR1 reads SQVTM; CDR2 reads ANQGSEA. The CDR3 is 16 amino acids. V was clipped by 2 bases and J by 11 bases; unmatched bases: 17. CDR3 coding DNA: TGCAGCGTTGAAAAACGGTGGAGCGGGGGGGCGAATGAGCAGTACTTC. Translated: CSVEKRWSGGANEQYF.

This clonotype was observed a handful of times. V is TRBV20-1 and J is TRBJ2-5; D assignment may be TRBD1 or TRBD2 (6 bases each). Trimming took off 6 bases at V and 1 base at J, with 15 bases between the two ends. Germline CDR1 DFQATT, CDR2 SNEGSKA (reference sequence). CDR3 size: 14 residues. This CDR3 reads CSAGLLTGQETQYF. In DNA form, the CDR3 reads TGCAGTGCGGGACTGTTGACAGGCCAAGAGACCCAGTACTTC.

V and J are TRBV7-6 and TRBJ1-4; TRBD1 agrees at 8 bases. The trim removed 3 bases at V and 8 bases at J, leaving 5 bases unmatched. The germline V gene encodes CDR1 SGHVS and CDR2 FNYEAQ. The CDR3 length is 14 residues. CDR3 region: CASSLGQDGEKLFF. The CDR3 DNA reads as TGTGCCAGCAGCTTGGGACAGGATGGAGAAAAACTGTTTTTT.

This clonotype was picked up a small number of times. The chain is built from TRBV28 and TRBJ1-6; TRBD1 agrees at 8 bases. After removal of 6 bases from V and 10 bases from J, the junction contained 5 bases not matched to a gene. The CDR3 loop spans 13 amino acids. The germline V gene encodes CDR1 MDHEN and CDR2 SYDVKM. The CDR3 DNA reads TGTGCCAGCAGCTTACAGGGGGGATCACCCCTCCACTTT. Encoded protein: CASSLQGGSPLHF.

The DNA of the CDR3 is TGTGCCACGGTGATTCCCTCCTACGAGCAGTACTTC. This sequence encodes CATVIPSYEQYF. The J gene is TRBJ2-4, the V gene TRBV7-3; D is ambiguous. The DNA end is a closer match to TRBJ2-7, so the J assignment may be wrong. Germline CDR1 SGHTA, CDR2 FQGTGA. This CDR3 comprises 12 residues.

This clonotype was found a few times. The chain is built from TRBV20-1 and TRBJ2-4; TRBD2 agrees at 14 bases. The last part of the DNA fits TRBJ2-7 better; the J call may be wrong. Germline V gene data show CDR1 as DFQATT and CDR2 as SNEGSKA (reference sequence). The CDR3 runs 15 residues. CDR3 nucleotides: TGCAGTGCTAGAGGACTAGCGGGAGGGGGGTACGAGCAGTACTTC. Residues: CSARGLAGGGYEQYF.

Points on this clonotype: Possible read error: a much larger clone is one base away. The chain has TRBV7-9 and TRBJ2-1; 9 bases agree with TRBD2. Per the germline V gene, CDR1 is SEHNR and CDR2 is FQNEAQ (reference sequence). The CDR3 totals 13 residues. CDR3 in amino acids: CVSSPRTSEEQFF. The DNA for the CDR3 is TGTGTCAGCAGCCCAAGGACTAGCGAGGAGCAGTTCTTC.

CDR3 sequence reads: CASSPGGGEAFF. CDR3 in DNA: TGTGCCAGCAGCCCGGGGGGCGGTGAAGCTTTCTTT. V gene TRBV6-6 combines with J gene TRBJ1-1; a possible D gene is TRBD1 (6 bases). Germline CDR1 MNHNY, CDR2 SVGAGI (reference sequence). Trimming pared 6 bases from V and 7 bases from J, leaving 12 bases between. The CDR3 loop spans 12 amino acids.

V is TRBV4-2 and J is TRBJ2-3; 7 nucleotides align to TRBD1. There are 18 residues in the CDR3. After removal of 0 bases from V and 2 bases from J, the junction contained 11 bases not matched to a gene. Per germline, CDR1 LGHNA and CDR2 YNFKEQ. The CDR3 spells CASSQEWTGITPTDTQYF. CDR3 sequence (DNA): TGTGCCAGCAGCCAAGAGTGGACAGGAATTACCCCCACAGATACGCAGTATTTT.

The J gene is TRBJ2-4, the V gene TRBV2, with 7 positions matching TRBD2. The CDR3 runs 13 residues. Germline V gene data show CDR1 as SNHLY and CDR2 as FYNNEI. After removal of 2 bases from V and 10 bases from J, the junction contained 5 bases not matched to a gene. The CDR3 protein is CASSENREGIQYF. For the CDR3, the DNA is TGTGCCAGCAGTGAAAATAGGGAGGGTATTCAGTACTTC. Full variable domain (outside the CDR3, taken from reference TRBV2 and TRBJ2-4): EPEVTQTPSHQVTQMGQEVILRCVPISNHLYFYWYRQILGQKVEFLVSFYNNEISEKSEIFDDQFSVERPDGSNFTLKIRSTKLEDSAMYFCASSENREGIQYFGAGTRLSVL.

The genes are TRBV3-1 and TRBJ1-1; no definite D call. Germline V gives CDR1 LGHDT, CDR2 YNNKEL (reference sequence). The length of the CDR3 is 14 residues. The V end lost 4 bases, the J end lost 1 base, and 10 bases lay between the germline ends. The CDR3 DNA is TGTGCCAGCAGCCCCCCTTACGGGAACACTGAAGCTTTCTTT. It yields the protein CASSPPYGNTEAFF.

The V and J genes are TRBV27 and TRBJ2-4; no clear D. The end of the DNA aligns better with TRBJ2-5, so the J call may be wrong. CDR1 MNHEY and CDR2 SMNVEV come from the germline V gene (reference sequence). This CDR3 region has 14 residues. CDR3 nucleotide sequence: TGTGCCAGCAGTTTATCTTACGCACAAGAGACCCAGTACTTC. This sequence encodes CASSLSYAQETQYF.

This clonotype was found a few times. The chain has TRBV29-1 and TRBJ2-1, with 15 bases aligning to TRBD2. The length of the CDR3 is 17 residues. V lost 4 bases, J lost 6 bases, and 10 bases stayed unmatched. CDR1 and CDR2 from the germline V gene are SQVTM and ANQGSEA. CDR3 in DNA: TGCAGCGTTGCGGGACTAGCGGGAGGATTTCGGGGCAATGAGCAGTTCTTC. This encodes CSVAGLAGGFRGNEQFF.

The rearrangement joins TRBV11-2 to TRBJ2-3, with no clear D. V lost 3 bases and J 2 bases, leaving 9 bases between the germline ends. Germline CDR1 reads SGHAT; CDR2 reads FQNNGV. This CDR3 contains 14 residues. The CDR3, as DNA: TGTGCCAGCAGCTTGTTAGCCTTCACAGATACGCAGTATTTT. This translates into CASSLLAFTDTQYF.

This CDR3 reads CSGGDRGLHEQYF. CDR3 nucleotides: TGCAGCGGGGGGGACAGGGGGCTCCACGAGCAGTACTTC. The chain is built from TRBV29-1 and TRBJ2-7; TRBD1 matches 12 bases. The germline V gene has CDR1 SQVTM and CDR2 ANQGSEA. This CDR3 has 13 residues. V gave up 7 bases and J gave up 5 bases; unmatched junction bases: 6.

The chain joins TRBV6-6 to TRBJ1-2; 8 bases align to TRBD1. This CDR3 region has 12 residues. Germline values: CDR1 MNHNY, CDR2 SVGAGI (reference sequence). V lost 6 bases to trimming and J lost 6 bases; unmatched junction nucleotides: 3. The chain's CDR3 is CASSPGQDGYTF. Written as DNA, the CDR3 is TGTGCCAGCAGCCCGGGACAGGATGGCTACACCTTC.

The rearrangement uses TRBV11-3 and TRBJ2-1, with D possibly matching TRBD2 (5 bases). This CDR3 is built from 12 residues. The V gene's germline CDR1 is SGHNT and CDR2 YENEEA. The V gene lost 2 bases and the J gene lost 10 bases, with 9 bases spanning the gap. CDR3 DNA sequence: TGTGCCAGCAGCTTACCGGGGAAGGAGCAGTTCTTC. It is translated as CASSLPGKEQFF.

The CDR3 spells CASSRSMGEQFF. The CDR3 DNA follows: TGCGCCAGCAGCAGAAGTATGGGTGAGCAGTTCTTC. This rearrangement joins TRBV5-1 to TRBJ2-1; D unresolved. The germline V gene encodes CDR1 SGHRS and CDR2 YFSETQ. V dropped 4 bases and J dropped 9 bases, with 11 bases sitting between them. The CDR3 contains 12 residues.

This chain links TRBV20-1 with TRBJ2-4; 10 bases match TRBD2. The J call may be in error: the DNA end matches TRBJ2-7 better. The CDR3 is 15 residues long. Germline CDR1 and CDR2: DFQATT and SNEGSKA (reference sequence). CDR3 sequence (DNA): TGCAGTGCTAGCCCTCTAGCGGGAGAACTCTACGAGCAGTACTTC. It is translated as CSASPLAGELYEQYF.

CDR3 loop: CASSYWGHLGAYEQYF. The CDR3 region has the DNA TGTGCCAGCAGTTACTGGGGCCATCTAGGCGCCTACGAGCAGTACTTC. The rearrangement uses TRBV6-2 or TRBV6-3 and TRBJ2-7; the D gene is possibly TRBD1 (5 bases). Trimming left V 1 base short and J 2 bases short, with 15 bases between. Germline V gene data show CDR1 as MNHEY and CDR2 as SVGEGT. The CDR3 length is 16 residues.

There are a few counts of this clonotype. The chain combines TRBV6-2 or TRBV6-3 with TRBJ2-5; D is undetermined. Germline lookup yields CDR1 MNHEY and CDR2 SVGEGT. The CDR3 is 15 residues long. Trimming took off 2 bases at V and 4 bases at J, with 14 bases between the two ends. This chain's CDR3 is CASSYPSGGTETQYF. DNA for the CDR3: TGTGCCAGCAGTTACCCCTCTGGTGGTACAGAGACCCAGTACTTC.

The rearrangement joins TRBV5-6 to TRBJ2-1; possible D gene TRBD1, 5 bases. V lost 2 bases to trimming and J lost 0 bases, with 12 bases between them. The CDR3 is 16 amino acids. Per germline, CDR1 SGHDT and CDR2 YYEEEE. The CDR3 is CASSLPRQSSYNEQFF. CDR3 sequence (DNA): TGTGCCAGCAGCTTACCGAGACAGAGCTCCTACAATGAGCAGTTCTTC.

This chain links TRBV6-6 with TRBJ2-1; no clear D. The CDR3 has 13 amino acids. Germline V CDR1 and CDR2: MNHNY, SVGAGI (reference sequence). Trimming took off 7 bases at V and 0 bases at J, with 7 bases between the two ends. The CDR3: CASTKTSYNEQFF. The CDR3 DNA follows: TGTGCCAGCACGAAGACCTCCTACAATGAGCAGTTCTTC.